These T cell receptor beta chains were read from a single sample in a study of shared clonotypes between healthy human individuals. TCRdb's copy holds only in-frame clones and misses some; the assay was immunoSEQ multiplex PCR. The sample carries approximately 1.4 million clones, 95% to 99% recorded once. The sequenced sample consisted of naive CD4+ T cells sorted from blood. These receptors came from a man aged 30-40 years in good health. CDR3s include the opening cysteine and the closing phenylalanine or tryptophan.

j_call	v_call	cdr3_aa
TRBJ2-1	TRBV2	CASIRDRNNEQFF
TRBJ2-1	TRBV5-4	CASSSRTSLSHEQFF
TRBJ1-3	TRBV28	CASSLSTGSGNTIYF
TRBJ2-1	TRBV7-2	CASSLVRTSGYNEQFF
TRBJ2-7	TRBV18	CASSPRTGLREQYF
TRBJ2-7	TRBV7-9	CASSLGASGSYEQYF
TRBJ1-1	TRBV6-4	CASSAAPYTEAFF
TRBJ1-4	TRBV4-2	CASSQDPGTGGRREKLFF
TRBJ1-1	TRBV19	CASSPRQNTEAFF
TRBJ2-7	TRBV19	CASSIGAGGYEQYF
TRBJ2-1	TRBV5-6	CASSLGGHPYNEQFF
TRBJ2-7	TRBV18	CASSLNDRGVTYEQYF
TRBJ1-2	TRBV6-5	CASSSRDRPYGYTF
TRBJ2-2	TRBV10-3	CAISNDDRGRGTGELFF
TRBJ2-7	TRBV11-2	CASSLDRVGREISYEQYF
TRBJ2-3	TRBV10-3	CAISSQIGLDTDTQYF
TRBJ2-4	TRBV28	CASSLSGRDIQYF
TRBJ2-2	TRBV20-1	CSARYTGELFF
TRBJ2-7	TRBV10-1	CASSIDRGYEQYF
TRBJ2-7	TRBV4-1	CASSHQSFEQYF
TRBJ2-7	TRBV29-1	CSVEPGPGSEQYF
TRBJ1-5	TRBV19	CASSMYTVQHF
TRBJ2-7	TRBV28	CASSSGLAGGYGRSEQYF
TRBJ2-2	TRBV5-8	CASNKDWNTGELFF
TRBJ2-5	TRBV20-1	CSAVDPKTQYF
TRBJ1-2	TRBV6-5	CASRKTVRYGYTF
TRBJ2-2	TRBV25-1	CASTSQLGNTGELFF
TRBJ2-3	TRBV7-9	CASSLRSSWDSTDTQYF
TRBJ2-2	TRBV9	CASSGEQGRGTGELFF
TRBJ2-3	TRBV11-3	CASSTLETDTQYF
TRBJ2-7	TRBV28	CASKARVPDEQYF
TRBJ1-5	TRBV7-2	CASSLALGSQHF
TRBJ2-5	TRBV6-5	CASRAGVGDQETQYF
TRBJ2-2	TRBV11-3	CASSWGQDTGELFF
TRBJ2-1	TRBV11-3	CASSLSLAGGGDEQFF
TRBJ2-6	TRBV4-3	CASSQVGRSGANVLTF
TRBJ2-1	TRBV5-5	CASSLLLGTDNEQFF
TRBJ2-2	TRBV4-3	CASSRRGQGVYTGELFF
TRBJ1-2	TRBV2	CASSDRGNGANYGYTF